A selection of T cell receptor beta chains follows, all from one sample in a study of cytomegalovirus exposure and HLA in healthy donors. Assay used: immunoSEQ multiplex PCR; TCRdb lists only in-frame clones, some missing. Of more than 110,000 clones in the sample, around 80% were seen once. Sequenced: PBMCs. These receptors originate from a man aged 50-60 years in good health and CMV-seronegative. Both conserved end residues are part of each CDR3. The order of the fields is clone size, J gene, D gene, V gene, CDR3 DNA, CDR3 protein. The D gene is left open where the match is weak. A row's size may be missing; if present it is once, few, many or a size class.

>NA|TRBJ1-6|TRBD1|TRBV7-8
TGTGCCAGCAGCTTGGACACCGGGACAGGGTATTCACCCCTCCACTTT
CASSLDTGTGYSPLHF
>few|TRBJ1-1|NA|TRBV27
TGTGCCAGCAGGCCAGGGTCGGGCACTGAAGCTTTCTTT
CASRPGSGTEAFF
>NA|TRBJ2-7|NA|TRBV4-1
TGCGCCAGCAGCCAGAAGACAGATTCCTACGAGCAGTACTTC
CASSQKTDSYEQYF
>NA|TRBJ2-3|NA|TRBV14
TGTGCCAGCAACCGGCGGAGCACAGATACGCAGTATTTT
CASNRRSTDTQYF
>NA|TRBJ2-2|NA|TRBV5-1
TGCGCCAGCAGAGCCTCGGGATTCGGGGAGCTGTTTTTT
CASRASGFGELFF
>NA|TRBJ2-7|NA|TRBV13
TGTGCCAGCAGCTTAGTCCGGTCGGGACTGAACTCCTACGAGCAGTACTTC
CASSLVRSGLNSYEQYF
>NA|TRBJ2-5|NA|TRBV18
TGTGCCAGTGATGGCCGGGGGGCCGGAGCATCGGAGACCCAGTACTTC
CASDGRGAGASETQYF
>NA|TRBJ1-2|TRBD1|TRBV7-2
TGTGCCAGCAGCTTGGGGGGACAGGGTTCCTATGGCTACACCTTC
CASSLGGQGSYGYTF
>NA|TRBJ2-2|TRBD1|TRBV18
TGTGCCAGCTCGCGGACAGGGTACACCGGGGAGCTGTTTTTT
CASSRTGYTGELFF
>NA|TRBJ1-1|NA|TRBV15
TGTGCCACCAGCAGAAGACAGACGTACTTAAATACTGAAGCTTTCTTT
CATSRRQTYLNTEAFF
>NA|TRBJ2-5|NA|TRBV2
TGTGCCAGCAGTGGAGGACTGCCGGGGGAGACCCAGTACTTC
CASSGGLPGETQYF
>once|TRBJ2-7|NA|TRBV11-2
TGTGCCAGCAGCTTAGATCGCGTAGCCGGAGACGAGCAGTACTTC
CASSLDRVAGDEQYF
>NA|TRBJ2-1|TRBD2|TRBV7-9
TGTGCCAGCTCATTACCCAGGCGAGGCGGGGGGGGGAATGAGCAGTTCTTC
CASSLPRRGGGGNEQFF
>NA|TRBJ2-6|TRBD2|TRBV28
TGTGCCATTTCTGAAGCGGGGCGCAGATCCGGGGCCAACGTCCTGACTTTC
CAISEAGRRSGANVLTF
>NA|TRBJ1-1|NA|TRBV20-1
TGCAGTGCAGGAGAGACCACTGAAGCTTTCTTT
CSAGETTEAFF
>once|TRBJ1-1|NA|TRBV5-1
TGCGCCAGCAGCGCGAGACAGTCGAACACTGAAGCTTTCTTT
CASSARQSNTEAFF
>NA|TRBJ2-2|TRBD2|TRBV5-1
TGCGCCAGCAGCTTGGTGCCTAGCGGGGTTACCGGGGAGCTGTTTTTT
CASSLVPSGVTGELFF
>few|TRBJ1-5|NA|TRBV12-5
TGTGCTAGTGGTTTCCTTGGGGGGGCCTATAGCAATCAGCCCCAGCATTTT
CASGFLGGAYSNQPQHF
>NA|TRBJ2-4|TRBD2|TRBV30
TGTGCCTGGAGAAGACTAGCGGGATTTAGTAACATTCAGTACTTC
CAWRRLAGFSNIQYF
>once|TRBJ1-2|NA|TRBV25-1
TGTGCCAGCAGTGAACCCGGACAGTCCTCCCTCTATGGCTACACCTTC
CASSEPGQSSLYGYTF
>NA|TRBJ1-1|TRBD1|TRBV30
TGTGCCTGGATGCTCCGACAGGGTGGGAACACTGAAGCTTTCTTT
CAWMLRQGGNTEAFF
>NA|TRBJ1-3|TRBD1|TRBV9
TGTGCCAGCAGCCCGAGACAGGGGGCAAATGGAAACACCATATATTTT
CASSPRQGANGNTIYF
>NA|TRBJ2-5|NA|TRBV12-5
TGTGCTAGTGGTTTGGTAGCGGCGGAGACCCAGTACTTC
CASGLVAAETQYF
>NA|TRBJ2-5|TRBD2|TRBV30
TGTGCCTGGAGCAGACTAGCGGGGCTAGAGACCCAGTACTTC
CAWSRLAGLETQYF
>few|TRBJ1-4|TRBD1|TRBV6-1
TGTGCCAGCAAGCCACAGGGGGGAACGGGAAAACTGTTTTTT
CASKPQGGTGKLFF
>few|TRBJ2-6|TRBD1|TRBV7-3
TGTGCCAGCAGCCCGCGGACAGGGCTCCTCGTGGGGGCCAACGTCCTGACTTTC
CASSPRTGLLVGANVLTF
>NA|TRBJ1-6|NA|TRBV18
TGTGCCAGCTCACGGGAGACGGATACTAATTCACCCCTCCACTTT
CASSRETDTNSPLHF
>NA|TRBJ1-1|NA|TRBV29-1
TGCAGCGTTGATGCAGGGTCGGGCACTGAAGCTTTCTTT
CSVDAGSGTEAFF
>once|TRBJ2-1|NA|TRBV9
TGTGCCAGCAGCCCCCGGCTAAGCGGCTACAATGAGCAGTTCTTC
CASSPRLSGYNEQFF
>NA|TRBJ1-2|NA|TRBV28
TGTGCCAGCAGTTTAGGGGGAGGGTTCTATGGCTACACCTTC
CASSLGGGFYGYTF
>NA|TRBJ1-5|TRBD1|TRBV19
TGTGCCAGTAGCGGGGACAGTTATCAGCCCCAGCATTTT
CASSGDSYQPQHF
>NA|TRBJ2-7|TRBD1|TRBV5-6
TGTGCCAGCAGCTTGCCCCAAGGGACAGGGTCTATCGAGCAGTACTTC
CASSLPQGTGSIEQYF
>few|TRBJ2-7|TRBD1|TRBV7-2
TGTGCCAGCAGCCGGGACAGGTGGCAATGGGAGCAGTACTTC
CASSRDRWQWEQYF
>NA|TRBJ1-2|TRBD1|TRBV6-1
TGTGCCAGCAGAGAACCCTCAGGGGGCGTGGGGGGTGTCTATGGCTACACCTTC
CASREPSGGVGGVYGYTF
>NA|TRBJ1-1|NA|TRBV10-2
TGCGCCAGCAGTGAGGGCCAGGGTGGGTCGAACACTGAAGCTTTCTTT
CASSEGQGGSNTEAFF
>NA|TRBJ2-7|TRBD1|TRBV18
TGTGCCAGCTCGACAGCCGAAGTGGCAGGGGGCGAGCAGTACTTC
CASSTAEVAGGEQYF
>few|TRBJ1-2|NA|TRBV5-1
TGCGCCAGCAGCTTGACAGGACCGAACTATGGCTACACCTTC
CASSLTGPNYGYTF
>NA|TRBJ2-7|TRBD1|TRBV11-2
TGTGCCAGCAGCCTAGGACAGGGGGCGGGCGAGCAGTACTTC
CASSLGQGAGEQYF
>NA|TRBJ1-1|NA|TRBV30
TGTGCCTGGGGCGGACTGAGCACTGAAGCTTTCTTT
CAWGGLSTEAFF
>few|TRBJ1-4|TRBD1|TRBV4-1
TGCGCCAGCAGCCAAACCGGGGGACAGGGGCGAGAAAAACTGTTTTTT
CASSQTGGQGREKLFF
>NA|TRBJ2-1|TRBD2|TRBV7-6
TGTGCCAGCAGCTTAGGCGGGTTTAGCGGGAGAGTAGTCGGGAATGAGCAGTTCTTC
CASSLGGFSGRVVGNEQFF
>NA|TRBJ2-1|NA|TRBV29-1
TGCAGCGTTTCGAGCCCTCGGGACAATGAGCAGTTCTTC
CSVSSPRDNEQFF
>NA|TRBJ1-4|NA|TRBV4-1
TGCGCCAGCAGCCAAGTAGCCGGGGGGACTAATGAAAAACTGTTTTTT
CASSQVAGGTNEKLFF
>NA|TRBJ2-3|TRBD2|TRBV4-1
TGCGCCAGCAGCCAAGAGAGACTAGCGGGGGTGAGCACAGATACGCAGTATTTT
CASSQERLAGVSTDTQYF
>NA|TRBJ2-1|TRBD2|TRBV6-5
TGTGCCAGCAGCCGACTGCGGGGGGGTTACAATGAGCAGTTCTTC
CASSRLRGGYNEQFF
>NA|TRBJ2-4|TRBD1|TRBV7-2
TGTGCCAGCAGCTTATCCTCCGGGACAGGGAGGAACATTCAGTACTTC
CASSLSSGTGRNIQYF
>NA|TRBJ1-2|NA|TRBV5-1
TGCGCCAGCAGCTTGGAATGGGGGGGTGGAGGTGGCTACACCTTC
CASSLEWGGGGGYTF